Below, 18 T cell receptor beta chains from the same sample are listed, as sequenced in a study of technical replicates of blood from a few donors. Sequenced by immunoSEQ multiplex PCR; TCRdb stores in-frame clones only, minus some. The sample lists tens of thousands of clones, more than 85% occurring once. Source material: T cells isolated from PBMCs. The receptors shown here come from a human donor in good health.

J is TRBJ2-7 and V is TRBV6-5; 7 bases are shared with TRBD1. The CDR3 spans 15 residues. Germline CDR1 MNHEY, CDR2 SVGAGI. The V gene end was trimmed by 0 bases and the J gene end by 1 base; junction bases not matched to a gene: 3. CDR3 amino acids: CASSYSRDRSYEQYF. The CDR3 bases are TGTGCCAGCAGTTACTCAAGGGACAGATCCTACGAGCAGTACTTC.

V and J are TRBV5-6 and TRBJ1-4; tentative D call: TRBD1 (6 bases). There are 15 residues in the CDR3. V dropped 4 bases and J dropped 7 bases, with 17 bases sitting between them. CDR1 SGHDT and CDR2 YYEEEE come from the germline V gene. The DNA of the CDR3 is TGTGCCAGCAGCCCGAATACAGGGTTTCGTGAAAAACTGTTTTTT. Amino acid sequence: CASSPNTGFREKLFF.

This clone was seen once. The chain uses TRBV4-1 and TRBJ2-5, with D unresolved. The CDR3 is made up of 15 amino acids. V lost 2 bases to trimming and J lost 2 bases, with 12 bases between them. Germline assignment: CDR1 MGHRA and CDR2 YSYEKL. The CDR3, as DNA: TGCGCCAGCAGCCAAATCGCGCATTTTCAAGAGACCCAGTACTTC. Protein sequence: CASSQIAHFQETQYF.

This chain uses TRBV5-1 with TRBJ2-2; 7 nucleotides agree with TRBD1. This CDR3 region has 16 residues. Germline lookup yields CDR1 SGHRS and CDR2 YFSETQ. After removal of 2 bases from V and 6 bases from J, the junction contained 10 bases not matched to a gene. Here the CDR3 reads CASSLYRGIVAGELFF. In DNA, the CDR3 is TGCGCCAGCAGCTTATACAGGGGTATCGTTGCCGGGGAGCTGTTTTTT.

The chain joins TRBV4-1 to TRBJ1-1, with D perhaps matching TRBD1 (6 bases). Looked up from germline, CDR1 is MGHRA and CDR2 is YSYEKL. V was trimmed by 4 bases and J by 4 bases, leaving 22 bases between them. The CDR3 runs 17 residues. Here the CDR3 reads CASSRPNLGGPGTEAFF. DNA of the CDR3: TGCGCCAGCAGCCGGCCCAACCTGGGGGGGCCGGGCACTGAAGCTTTCTTT.

This clone was detected only once. The rearrangement joins TRBV6-5 to TRBJ2-7; TRBD1 matches 8 bases. This CDR3 is built from 12 residues. V lost 8 bases, J lost 5 bases, and 5 bases stayed unmatched. The germline gives CDR1 MNHEY, CDR2 SVGAGI. CDR3 sequence: CASSQGVNEQYF. The CDR3 DNA reads as TGTGCCAGCTCACAGGGGGTAAACGAGCAGTACTTC.

The CDR3 DNA is TGTGCCAGCAGTTACTGGGGACAGGGCAAAGAGACCCAGTACTTC. Protein sequence: CASSYWGQGKETQYF. The chain recombines TRBV6-6 with TRBJ2-5, with TRBD1 matching 9 bases. Germline values: CDR1 MNHNY, CDR2 SVGAGI (reference sequence). The length of the CDR3 is 15 residues. V shed 1 base, J shed 3 bases, and the junction held 3 bases outside the gene matches.

The J gene is TRBJ2-1, the V gene TRBV7-8, with D uncertain. CDR3 length: 13 residues. Per the germline V gene, CDR1 is SGHVS and CDR2 is FQNEAQ. The ends were cut back, 5 bases at V and 3 bases at J, with 8 bases in the middle. The CDR3 is CASSPVVYNEQFF. CDR3 nucleotides: TGTGCCAGCAGCCCGGTAGTCTACAATGAGCAGTTCTTC.

The rearrangement uses TRBV29-1 and TRBJ1-1; D not certain. The CDR3 has 13 residues. V was pared by 4 bases and J by 0 bases, with 9 bases between. The V gene's germline CDR1 is SQVTM and CDR2 ANQGSEA. In DNA form, the CDR3 reads TGCAGCGTTGTGGCCGACATGAACACTGAAGCTTTCTTT. This encodes CSVVADMNTEAFF. Using reference TRBV29-1 and TRBJ1-1 for the parts outside the CDR3, the full variable domain is SAVISQKPSRDICQRGTSLTIQCQVDSQVTMMFWYRQQPGQSLTLIATANQGSEATYESGFVIDKFPISRPNLTFSTLTVSNMSPEDSSIYLCSVVADMNTEAFFGQGTRLTVV.

In its sample, this clone was seen a few times. The chain's CDR3 is CASSSNKNTEAFF. The CDR3 DNA sequence: TGTGCCAGCAGTTCGAACAAGAACACTGAAGCTTTCTTT. J is TRBJ1-1 and V is TRBV27; D gene uncertain. CDR1 MNHEY and CDR2 SMNVEV come from the germline V gene (reference sequence). The CDR3 has 13 residues. V was clipped by 4 bases and J by 1 base, with 7 bases between them.

The chain uses TRBV19 and TRBJ1-2, with D maybe TRBD1 (5 bases). Germline CDR1 is LNHDA and CDR2 is SQIVND (reference sequence). V dropped 8 bases and J dropped 3 bases, with 10 bases sitting between them. The CDR3 loop spans 12 amino acids. The CDR3 DNA reads TGTGCCAGTTTCTCAGGGCACTATGGCTACACCTTC. It translates to CASFSGHYGYTF. Complete variable domain (other parts from reference TRBV19 and TRBJ1-2): DGGITQSPKYLFRKEGQNVTLSCEQNLNHDAMYWYRQDPGQGLRLIYYSQIVNDFQKGDIAEGYSVSREKKESFPLTVTSAQKNPTAFYLCASFSGHYGYTFGSGTRLTVV.

The chain uses TRBV4-2 and TRBJ1-3; 7 bases are shared with TRBD1. The germline gives CDR1 LGHNA, CDR2 YNFKEQ. Trimming cost V 4 bases and J 3 bases; bases outside gene matches: 9. CDR3 length equals 16 residues. In nucleotides, the CDR3 is TGTGCCAGCAGCCCGCGACAGGGTTTAGATGGAAACACCATATATTTT. This translates into CASSPRQGLDGNTIYF.

CDR3 residues: CASSPHRGNTEAFF. CDR3 bases: TGTGCCAGCAGCCCCCACAGGGGTAACACTGAAGCTTTCTTT. The V gene is TRBV7-2, the J gene TRBJ1-1, with 7 bases fitting TRBD1. The germline gives CDR1 SGHTA, CDR2 FQGNSA. Trimming removed 5 bases from V and 2 bases from J; junction bases left unmatched: 5. The CDR3 totals 14 residues. Together with reference TRBV7-2 and TRBJ1-1, the CDR3 gives the full variable domain: GAGVSQSPSNKVTEKGKDVELRCDPISGHTALYWYRQSLGQGLEFLIYFQGNSAPDKSGLPSDRFSAERTGGSVSTLTIQRTQQEDSAVYLCASSPHRGNTEAFFGQGTRLTVV.

This chain joins TRBV28 and TRBJ2-7; a weak D match, TRBD1 (5 bases). This CDR3 is 12 amino acids long. V lost 6 bases to trimming and J lost 5 bases, with 11 bases between them. CDR1 and CDR2 from the germline V gene are MDHEN and SYDVKM. CDR3 residues: CASSDDRDEQYF. The CDR3 nucleotides are TGTGCCAGCAGCGACGACAGAGACGAGCAGTACTTC.

The V and J genes are TRBV7-2 and TRBJ2-2, with a possible D match to TRBD1 (6 bases). The CDR3 length is 14 residues. Germline CDR1 is SGHTA and CDR2 is FQGNSA. V lost 4 bases, J lost 7 bases, and 13 bases lay in between. The CDR3 DNA reads as TGTGCCAGCAGCTCACTACAGGGAAGCGGGGAGCTGTTTTTT. Protein product: CASSSLQGSGELFF.

J is TRBJ1-3 and V is TRBV10-3, with D unresolved. The CDR3 runs to 14 residues. The V end was cut by 7 bases, the J end by 0 bases, with 10 bases between. CDR1 and CDR2 (germline): ENHRY, SYGVKD. The CDR3 sequence is CAITPGHSGNTIYF. DNA for the CDR3: TGTGCCATCACCCCGGGTCACTCTGGAAACACCATATATTTT.

V gene TRBV5-6 combines with J gene TRBJ2-7; D might be TRBD2 (6 bases). V dropped 3 bases and J dropped 0 bases, with 7 bases sitting between them. The V gene's germline CDR1 is SGHDT and CDR2 YYEEEE. This CDR3 comprises 13 residues. The CDR3 region is CASSWRDSYEQYF. CDR3 nucleotides: TGTGCCAGCAGCTGGAGGGACTCCTACGAGCAGTACTTC.

V and J are TRBV6-5 and TRBJ1-2; tentatively, D is TRBD1 (6 bases). From germline, CDR1 is MNHEY and CDR2 SVGAGI. The CDR3 totals 14 residues. The V and J ends lost 6 bases and 8 bases respectively, with 19 bases between them. The CDR3 DNA sequence: TGTGCCAGCAGCACCTCCGGACAGTTCGAGGGCTACACCTTC. This encodes CASSTSGQFEGYTF.